This TCR beta chain stems from a study of technical replicates of blood from a handful of donors. Sequenced by immunoSEQ multiplex PCR; TCRdb stores in-frame clones only, minus some. Of 30,000 to 40,000 clones listed, around 94% are singletons. The CDR3 extends over 15 amino acids. Germline lookup yields CDR1 SNHLY and CDR2 FYNNEI. V shed 2 bases and J shed 2 bases, with 12 bases lying between them. V is TRBV2 and J is TRBJ1-2; D may be TRBD1 (6 bases). The material sequenced was PBMCs. The sequence came from a human donor in good health. Some clones in this sample may be carry-over from other donors' samples. The CDR3 DNA reads as TGTGCCAGCAGTGAACCCCAGGGGTGGAACTATGGCTACACCTTC. It codes for CASSEPQGWNYGYTF.